These T cell receptor beta chains were read from a single sample in a study of T cell repertoires in cytomegalovirus infection. From the reads, TCRdb called clonotypes with MiXCR, one entry per CDR3 protein. The sample includes around 740,000 distinct CDR3 sequences, roughly 36% of them seen just once. The sequencing input was PBMCs. The origin of the receptors is a human donor in good health (CMV status not recorded). Some clones in this sample may be carry-over from other donors' samples. The CDR3 runs from the conserved cysteine through the conserved F or W. A D gene is named only where the DNA matches it firmly. Clone size is stated in some rows and not others, as once, few, many or a class when expanded.

few	TRBV7-9	TRBJ2-2	.	15	CASSHSLLNTGELFF	TGTGCCAGCAGCCACTCACTACTTAACACCGGGGAGCTGTTTTTT
.	TRBV6-5	TRBJ2-1	.	15	CASSYPSSGGNEQFF	TGTGCCAGCAGTTACCCTAGTTCCGGGGGCAATGAGCAGTTCTTC
.	TRBV7-3	TRBJ1-1	.	13	CASSSGDDTEAFF	TGTGCCAGCAGCTCGGGGGACGACACTGAAGCTTTCTTT
few	TRBV11-2	TRBJ2-2	TRBD1	15	CASSPGTGRNGELFF	TGTGCCAGCAGCCCTGGGACAGGGAGGAACGGGGAGCTGTTTTTT
.	TRBV20-1	TRBJ2-7	.	14	CSARSGRGSYEQYF	TGCAGTGCTAGATCGGGGCGGGGTTCCTACGAGCAGTACTTC
.	TRBV20-1	TRBJ2-5	TRBD2	14	CSARSGTSVETQYF	TGCAGTGCCCGCTCCGGGACTAGCGTTGAGACCCAGTACTTC
.	TRBV19	TRBJ2-1	TRBD2	16	CASTRTGTSVFNEQFF	TGTGCCAGTACTCGAACCGGGACTAGCGTCTTCAATGAGCAGTTCTTC
.	TRBV11-2	TRBJ1-1	.	16	CASSLGGDLLNTEAFF	TGTGCCAGCAGCTTAGGTGGGGACCTTTTGAACACTGAAGCTTTCTTT
few	TRBV11-3	TRBJ2-3	.	13	CASSLRLTDTQYF	TGTGCCAGCAGCTTACGGCTCACAGATACGCAGTATTTT
.	TRBV9	TRBJ2-2	TRBD2	15	CASRGTSGNTGELFF	TGTGCCAGCAGGGGGACTAGCGGGAACACCGGGGAGCTGTTTTTT
.	TRBV7-9	TRBJ1-6	.	13	CASSLDGRSPLHF	TGTGCCAGCAGCTTAGATGGGAGGTCACCCCTCCACTTT
.	TRBV28	TRBJ2-4	.	13	CASGRAEKNIQYF	TGTGCCAGCGGGCGGGCGGAAAAAAACATTCAGTACTTC
few	TRBV7-9	TRBJ2-5	.	15	CASTQRGDRQETQYF	TGTGCCAGCACCCAAAGGGGGGATCGGCAAGAGACCCAGTACTTC
.	TRBV6-2/TRBV6-3	TRBJ2-1	.	14	CASSYRTEYNEQFF	TGTGCCAGCAGTTACCGGACAGAATACAATGAGCAGTTCTTC
few	TRBV7-2	TRBJ2-1	.	15	CASSYSETPYNEQFF	TGTGCCAGCAGCTACTCAGAGACACCTTACAATGAGCAGTTCTTC
.	TRBV28	TRBJ2-7	.	14	CASSLSTSLDRQYF	TGTGCCAGCAGTTTGAGCACCTCCCTCGACCGGCAGTACTTC
once	TRBV23-1	TRBJ2-6	.	16	CASSVEGSPGANVLTF	TGCGCCAGCAGTGTTGAGGGGTCCCCTGGGGCCAACGTCCTGACTTTC
.	TRBV10-3	TRBJ1-1	TRBD1	14	CAISLDREGTEAFF	TGTGCCATCAGTTTAGACAGGGAGGGCACTGAAGCTTTCTTT
many	TRBV7-8	TRBJ2-3	TRBD1	16	CASSALDRDGPDTQYF	TGTGCCAGCAGCGCCCTCGACAGGGATGGGCCAGATACGCAGTATTTT
.	TRBV30	TRBJ2-5	.	14	CAWSNGYTQETQYF	TGTGCCTGGAGTAATGGGTACACTCAAGAGACCCAGTACTTC
.	TRBV20-1	TRBJ1-4	TRBD1	12	CSCRGPNEKLFF	TGCAGTTGTAGGGGGCCTAATGAAAAACTGTTTTTT
few	TRBV12-3/TRBV12-4	TRBJ1-1	.	14	CASSFPPRVTEAFF	TGTGCCAGCAGTTTTCCCCCACGCGTGACTGAAGCTTTCTTT
.	TRBV4-1	TRBJ2-7	TRBD1	15	CASSLPDRAGREQYF	TGCGCCAGCAGCCTTCCGGACAGGGCCGGGCGGGAGCAGTACTTC
once	TRBV4-1	TRBJ2-7	.	14	CASSQGLSGYEQYF	TGTGCCAGCAGCCAAGGTCTGAGCGGTTACGAGCAGTACTTC
.	TRBV19	TRBJ2-3	TRBD2	15	CASSIGGRVTDTQYF	TGTGCCAGTAGTATAGGCGGGAGGGTCACAGATACGCAGTATTTT
few	TRBV14	TRBJ2-3	TRBD2	16	CASSLRTSGNTDTQYF	TGTGCCAGCAGCCTCAGGACTAGCGGAAACACAGATACGCAGTATTTT
many	TRBV7-2	TRBJ2-7	.	15	CASSLGTAVSYEQYF	TGTGCCAGCAGCTTAGGGACCGCTGTCTCCTACGAGCAGTACTTC
.	TRBV6-1	TRBJ1-2	TRBD1	14	CASSERRDSSGYTF	TGTGCCAGCAGTGAACGCCGGGACAGTAGTGGCTACACCTTC
.	TRBV2	TRBJ2-2	.	15	CASSESPGNTGELFF	TGTGCCAGCAGTGAATCCCCAGGGAACACCGGGGAGCTGTTTTTT
.	TRBV5-8	TRBJ2-2	TRBD1	18	CASSNLVLAGGFTGELFF	TGTGCCAGCAGCAACTTGGTTTTGGCAGGGGGCTTCACCGGGGAGCTGTTTTTT
few	TRBV10-3	TRBJ2-5	.	15	CAISESRVRQETQYF	TGTGCCATCAGTGAGTCACGAGTAAGACAAGAGACCCAGTACTTC
.	TRBV28	TRBJ1-2	.	13	CASSLGDDYGYTF	TGTGCCAGCAGCCTGGGAGACGACTATGGCTACACCTTC
few	TRBV6-5	TRBJ1-1	.	13	CASSRKENTEAFF	TGTGCCAGCAGCCGCAAGGAGAACACTGAAGCTTTCTTT
.	TRBV28	TRBJ2-7	.	15	CASSFRRTDNYEQYF	TGTGCCAGCAGTTTCCGGCGGACAGACAATTACGAGCAGTACTTC
few	TRBV27	TRBJ1-1	.	15	CASGDPGRVSEKAFF	TGTGCCAGCGGAGACCCCGGTAGGGTCAGCGAAAAAGCTTTCTTT
.	TRBV29-1	TRBJ2-7	.	12	CSVRDTGYEQYF	TGCAGCGTGCGGGACACAGGCTACGAGCAGTACTTC
few	TRBV18	TRBJ1-5	.	15	CASSPGIGLNQPQHF	TGTGCCAGCTCACCAGGGATAGGGCTAAATCAGCCCCAGCATTTT
few	TRBV7-8	TRBJ2-5	TRBD2	15	CASSLERGVWETQYF	TGTGCCAGCAGCTTAGAGCGGGGGGTTTGGGAGACCCAGTACTTC
.	TRBV28	TRBJ1-5	.	15	CASSLGGYVNQPQHF	TGTGCCAGCAGTTTAGGGGGTTATGTCAATCAGCCCCAGCATTTT
.	TRBV12-3/TRBV12-4	TRBJ2-1	.	15	CASLRGNTYYNEQFF	TGTGCCAGTTTAAGGGGGAACACTTACTACAATGAGCAGTTCTTC